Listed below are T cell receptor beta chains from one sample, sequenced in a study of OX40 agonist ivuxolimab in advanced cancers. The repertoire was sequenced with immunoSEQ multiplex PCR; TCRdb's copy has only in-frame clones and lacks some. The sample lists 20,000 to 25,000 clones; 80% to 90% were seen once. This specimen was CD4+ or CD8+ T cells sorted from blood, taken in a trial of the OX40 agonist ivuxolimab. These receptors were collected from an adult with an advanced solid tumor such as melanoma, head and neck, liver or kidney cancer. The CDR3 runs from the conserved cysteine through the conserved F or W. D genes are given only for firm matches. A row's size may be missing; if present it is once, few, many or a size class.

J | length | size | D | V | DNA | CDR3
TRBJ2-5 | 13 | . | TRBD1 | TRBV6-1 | TGTGCCAGCAGCCAAGGACAGGGTCAGACCCAGTACTTC | CASSQGQGQTQYF
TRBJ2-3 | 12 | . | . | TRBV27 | TGTGCCAGCAGCCCCGGGATGCTTTCGCAGTATTTT | CASSPGMLSQYF
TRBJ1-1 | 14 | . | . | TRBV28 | TGTGCCAGCAGGCCTATATGGGGGTCGAAGGGGGCTTTCTTT | CASRPIWGSKGAFF
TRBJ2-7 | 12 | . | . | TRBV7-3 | TGTGCCAGCAGCTTAGGGGGTTCCGAGCAGTACTTC | CASSLGGSEQYF
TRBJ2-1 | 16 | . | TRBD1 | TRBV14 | TGTGCCAGCAGCCAAGTGACAGGGGGCGCCTACAATGAGCAGTTCTTC | CASSQVTGGAYNEQFF
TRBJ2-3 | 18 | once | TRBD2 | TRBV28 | TGTGCCAGCACCATTGATCCAGCGGGGGGGACGGGCACAGATACGCAGTATTTT | CASTIDPAGGTGTDTQYF
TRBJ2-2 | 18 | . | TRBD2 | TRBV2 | TGTGCCAGCAGTGGACTGGAGGCCCTAGCGGGGGTCACCGGGGAGCTGTTTTTT | CASSGLEALAGVTGELFF
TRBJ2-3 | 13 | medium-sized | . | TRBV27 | TGTGCCAGCCCTACGGGGAACACAGATACGCAGTATTTT | CASPTGNTDTQYF
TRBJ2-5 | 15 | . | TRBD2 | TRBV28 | TGTGCCAGCAGCATGGCGGGGGGGCCCGGCGGGACCCAGTACTTC | CASSMAGGPGGTQYF
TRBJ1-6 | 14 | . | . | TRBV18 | TGTGCCAGCTCACCAGGACAGTATAATTCACCCCTCCACTTT | CASSPGQYNSPLHF
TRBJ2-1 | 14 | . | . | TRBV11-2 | TGTGCCAGCAGCTTTACGGGAACCTACAATGAGCAGTTCTTC | CASSFTGTYNEQFF
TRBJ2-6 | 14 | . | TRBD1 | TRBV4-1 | TGCGCCAGCCAGGGGGCGGGTGGGGCCAACGTCCTGACTTTC | CASQGAGGANVLTF
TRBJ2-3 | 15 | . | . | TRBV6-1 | TGTGCCAGCAGCTTACCGGGACTCAGCACAGATACGCAGTATTTT | CASSLPGLSTDTQYF
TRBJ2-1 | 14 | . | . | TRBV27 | TGTGCCAGCAGTTTATTAGGGGGGCTCAATGAGCAGTTCTTC | CASSLLGGLNEQFF
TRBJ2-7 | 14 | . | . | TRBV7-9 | TGTGCCAGCAGCCTCGGGACATCCCCCTACGAGCAGTACTTC | CASSLGTSPYEQYF
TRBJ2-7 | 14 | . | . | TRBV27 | TGTGCCAGCAGTTTGGGAACCATCCCGAGGGAGCAGTACTTC | CASSLGTIPREQYF
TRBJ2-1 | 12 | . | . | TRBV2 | TGTGCCAGCAGTTACCCGGGGGGCCAGCAGTTCTTC | CASSYPGGQQFF
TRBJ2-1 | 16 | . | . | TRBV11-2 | TGTGCCAGCAGCTTCGTTTATATCGGGACAAACAATGAGCAGTTCTTC | CASSFVYIGTNNEQFF
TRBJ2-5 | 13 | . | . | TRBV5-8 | TGTGCCGATAAAAGAGTGTACCAAGAGACCCAGTACTTC | CADKRVYQETQYF
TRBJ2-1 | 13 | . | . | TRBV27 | TGTGCCAGCAGTTTGACGGCGCGGGTTGAGCAGTTCTTC | CASSLTARVEQFF
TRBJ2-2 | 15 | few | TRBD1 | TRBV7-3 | TGTGCCAGCAGCCTGGGACAGGGTAACACCGGGGAGCTGTTTTTT | CASSLGQGNTGELFF
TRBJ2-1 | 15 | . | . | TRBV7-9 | TGTGCCAGCAGCTTAGCCGCGGATCCCTACAATGAGCAGTTCTTC | CASSLAADPYNEQFF
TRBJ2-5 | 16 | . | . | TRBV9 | TGTGCCAGCAGCGTAGCTCGGGCAGGGGAAGTAGAGACCCAGTACTTC | CASSVARAGEVETQYF
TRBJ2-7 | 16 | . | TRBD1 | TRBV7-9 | TGTGCCAGCAGCCCCCCAGGGGACAGGGGGTTCGGCGAGCAGTACTTC | CASSPPGDRGFGEQYF
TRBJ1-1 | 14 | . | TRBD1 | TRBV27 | TGTGCCAGCAGTAACAGGGGGCCCAGCACTGAAGCTTTCTTT | CASSNRGPSTEAFF
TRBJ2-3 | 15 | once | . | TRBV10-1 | TGCGCCAGCAGTGGCCCGTTGGATGGCGCAGATACGCAGTATTTT | CASSGPLDGADTQYF
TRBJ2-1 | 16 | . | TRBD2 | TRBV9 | TGTGCCAGCAGCTCGTTTCTAGCGGGGGGGCTTCATGAGCAGTTCTTC | CASSSFLAGGLHEQFF
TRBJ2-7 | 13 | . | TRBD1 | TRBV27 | TGTGCCAGCGGGGACAGGCTACCCTACGAGCAGTACTTC | CASGDRLPYEQYF
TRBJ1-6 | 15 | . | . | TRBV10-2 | TGCGCCAGCAGAGATAAAACAGGGATAAATTCACCCCTCCACTTT | CASRDKTGINSPLHF
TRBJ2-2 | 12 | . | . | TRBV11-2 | TGTGCCAGCAGCTACGGGACCGGGGAGCTGTTTTTT | CASSYGTGELFF
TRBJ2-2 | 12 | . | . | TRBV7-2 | TGTGCCAGCAGCTACGTACCCGGGGAGCTGTTTTTT | CASSYVPGELFF
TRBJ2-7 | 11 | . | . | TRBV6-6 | TGTGCCAGCAGCCCTACGGGGGAGCAGTACTTC | CASSPTGEQYF
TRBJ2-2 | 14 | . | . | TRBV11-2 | TGTGCCAGCGGACCATGGTCGAGCACCGGGGAGCTGTTTTTT | CASGPWSSTGELFF
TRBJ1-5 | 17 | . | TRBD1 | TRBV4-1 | TGCGCCAGCAGCCAATCCTTCCTTAGGGGGCGCGGGCAGCCCCAGCATTTT | CASSQSFLRGRGQPQHF
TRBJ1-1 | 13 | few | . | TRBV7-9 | TGTGCCAGCAGCCCGACAGGGAACACTGAAGCTTTCTTT | CASSPTGNTEAFF
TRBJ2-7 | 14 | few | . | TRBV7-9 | TGTGCCAGCAGCTTAGCCGGTTACCTCTACGAGCAGTACTTC | CASSLAGYLYEQYF
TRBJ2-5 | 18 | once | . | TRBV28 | TGTGCCAGCAGACACGAACGACAGGCGCTTTCGCCACAAGAGACCCAGTACTTC | CASRHERQALSPQETQYF
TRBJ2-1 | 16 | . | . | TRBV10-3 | TGTGCCATCAGTGGCGTGACGGGGACTGCCGGTGGTGAGCAGTTCTTC | CAISGVTGTAGGEQFF
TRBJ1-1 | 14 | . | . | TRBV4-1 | TGCGCCAGCAGCCAAGAGTTGAGAGTCACTGAAGCTTTCTTT | CASSQELRVTEAFF
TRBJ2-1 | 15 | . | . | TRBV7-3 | TGTGCCAGCAGCTTAGACGGTAGCTCCTACAATGAGCAGTTCTTC | CASSLDGSSYNEQFF
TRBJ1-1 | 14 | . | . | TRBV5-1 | TGCGCCAGCAGCTTGGTGGGCAGGAACACTGAAGCTTTCTTT | CASSLVGRNTEAFF
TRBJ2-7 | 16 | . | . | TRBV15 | TGTGCCACCAGCAGATCACTCGGGCCCAAACACTACGAGCAGTACTTC | CATSRSLGPKHYEQYF
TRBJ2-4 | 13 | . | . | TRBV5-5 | TGTGCCAGCAGCTTAGGGCGGATTAACATTCAGTACTTC | CASSLGRINIQYF
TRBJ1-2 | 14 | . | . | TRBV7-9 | TGTGCCAGCAGAGCCGGGAACAGGGTTGATGGCTACACCTTC | CASRAGNRVDGYTF
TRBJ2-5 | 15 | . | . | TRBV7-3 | TGTGCCAGCAGCTTAGGCGGGGGCCCGCAAGAGACCCAGTACTTC | CASSLGGGPQETQYF